This TCR beta chain appears in the sequencing data of a study of CDR3 diversity in severe acne. One entry per CDR3 protein results from TCRdb running MiXCR on the PCR reads. The sample records under 95,000 distinct CDR3 sequences, about 48% being singletons. V lost 3 bases to trimming and J lost 6 bases; unmatched junction nucleotides: 3. CDR1 MGHDK and CDR2 SYGVNS come from the germline V gene. CDR3 size: 13 residues. The chain carries TRBV25-1 and TRBJ1-1; 8 bases map to TRBD1. The sequence came from a male donor in good health, serving as a control. The sequenced sample consisted of blood. In nucleotides, the CDR3 is TGTGCCAGCAGTGACAGGGGGCGGGCTGAAGCTTTCTTT. It yields the protein CASSDRGRAEAFF.